The 10 T cell receptor beta chains in this list originate from one sample, sequenced in a study of cytomegalovirus exposure and HLA in healthy donors. PCR was performed using 60 Vbeta and 13 Jbeta primers. The repertoire was sequenced with immunoSEQ multiplex PCR; TCRdb's copy has only in-frame clones and lacks some. The sample includes approximately 82,000 clones, around 10% seen only once; the top ten take about 25%. Sequencing input: PBMCs. The receptors originated from a man in his 60s in good health and CMV-seropositive.

This clone was detected only a few times. V is TRBV19 and J is TRBJ2-7, with a weak D call TRBD1 (6 bases). This CDR3 has 15 residues. Germline V gene lookup returns CDR1 LNHDA and CDR2 SQIVND (reference sequence). V lost 3 bases to trimming and J lost 6 bases, with 18 bases between them. CDR3 residues: CASSMSRGLPGEQYF. The DNA for the CDR3 is TGTGCCAGTAGTATGAGCAGGGGATTACCAGGCGAGCAGTACTTC. Combining the CDR3 with reference TRBV19 and TRBJ2-7 gives the whole variable domain DGGITQSPKYLFRKEGQNVTLSCEQNLNHDAMYWYRQDPGQGLRLIYYSQIVNDFQKGDIAEGYSVSREKKESFPLTVTSAQKNPTAFYLCASSMSRGLPGEQYFGPGTRLTVT.

This clone was counted between two and nine times. This CDR3 is CAWSETPGGPYNEQFF. CDR3 nucleotide sequence: TGTGCCTGGAGTGAGACCCCGGGAGGTCCCTACAATGAGCAGTTCTTC. The rearrangement joins TRBV30 to TRBJ2-1; TRBD2 matches 7 bases. There are 16 residues in the CDR3. With V trimmed by 1 base and J by 2 bases, 8 bases remained unmatched. Looked up from germline, CDR1 is GTSNPN and CDR2 is SVGIG (reference sequence).

This clone was found a few times. The chain is built from TRBV9 and TRBJ2-1; 7 bases map to TRBD1. The trim removed 4 bases at V and 3 bases at J, leaving 10 bases unmatched. Germline CDR1 and CDR2: SGDLS and YYNGEE. This CDR3 has 16 amino acids. DNA for the CDR3: TGTGCCAGCAGCCTCACCACCGGACAGGACTACAATGAGCAGTTCTTC. Encoded protein: CASSLTTGQDYNEQFF.

The rearrangement joins TRBV20-1 to TRBJ2-7; D call uncertain. The CDR3 covers 11 residues. V shed 6 bases and J shed 4 bases, with 10 bases lying between them. Looked up from germline, CDR1 is DFQATT and CDR2 is SNEGSKA (reference sequence). In nucleotides, the CDR3 is TGCAGTGCGTCTCTGACTTACGAGCAGTACTTC. Its translation is CSASLTYEQYF.

This chain links TRBV6-5 with TRBJ1-1; a weak D match, TRBD1 (5 bases). The germline gives CDR1 MNHEY, CDR2 SVGAGI. With 5 bases removed from V and 2 bases from J, the gap between germline ends came to 12 bases. The CDR3 contains 14 residues. The CDR3 region has the DNA TGTGCCAGCAGTCAGGGTCAGGGCAACACTGAAGCTTTCTTT. This translates into CASSQGQGNTEAFF.

V usage is TRBV30 and J usage is TRBJ2-1, with TRBD2 as a possible D gene (7 bases). Trimming shortened V by 8 bases and J by 0 bases, and 14 bases separated the two germline ends. Germline CDR1 reads GTSNPN; CDR2 reads SVGIG (reference sequence). This CDR3 region has 14 residues. CDR3 in DNA: TGTGCCCAAGGGGGGGGGAGCTCCTACAATGAGCAGTTCTTC. It encodes CAQGGGSSYNEQFF. Full variable domain (rest looked up from reference TRBV30 and TRBJ2-1): SQTIHQWPATLVQPVGSPLSLECTVEGTSNPNLYWYRQAAGRGLQLLFYSVGIGQISSEVPQNLSASRPQDRQFILSSKKLLLSDSGFYLCAQGGGSSYNEQFFGPGTRLTVL.

Many counts were recorded for this clone. The genes are TRBV7-8 and TRBJ1-1; maybe TRBD1 (5 bases). V was clipped by 6 bases and J by 3 bases, with 11 bases between them. The CDR3 has 13 residues. Germline V gene data show CDR1 as SGHVS and CDR2 as FQNEAQ. The CDR3 reads CASRGSGDTEAFF. The CDR3 region has the DNA TGTGCCAGCAGGGGCTCGGGGGACACTGAAGCTTTCTTT.

This clone was picked up a small number of times. The chain carries TRBV5-1 and TRBJ2-2; 10 bases match TRBD2. This CDR3 is 16 amino acids long. Trimming took 3 bases from V and 4 from J; bases not matched to a gene: 6. CDR1 is SGHRS, CDR2 YFSETQ, per germline. The CDR3 is CASSSTSGTITGELFF. The CDR3 DNA follows: TGCGCCAGCAGCTCTACTAGCGGGACAATCACCGGGGAGCTGTTTTTT. Supplemented by reference TRBV5-1 and TRBJ2-2, the full variable domain reads KAGVTQTPRYLIKTRGQQVTLSCSPISGHRSVSWYQQTPGQGLQFLFEYFSETQRNKGNFPGRFSGRQFSNSRSEMNVSTLELGDSALYLCASSSTSGTITGELFFGEGSRLTVL.

This chain uses TRBV29-1 with TRBJ2-2; maybe TRBD2 (8 bases). The length of the CDR3 is 15 residues. CDR1 and CDR2 (germline): SQVTM, ANQGSEA. Trimming removed 4 bases from V and 4 bases from J, with 16 bases in between. This CDR3 is CSVVAGGLVTGELFF. In DNA form, the CDR3 reads TGCAGCGTTGTTGCAGGGGGACTAGTCACCGGGGAGCTGTTTTTT.

The genes are TRBV5-1 and TRBJ2-1; 9 bases map to TRBD2. After removal of 1 base from V and 10 bases from J, the junction contained 30 bases not matched to a gene. This CDR3 is 22 amino acids long. Germline CDR1 SGHRS, CDR2 YFSETQ. The CDR3: CASSLPQRVTGSRTSDRGEQFF. The CDR3 coding sequence is TGCGCCAGCAGCTTGCCCCAAAGAGTAACAGGGTCCAGGACTAGCGACCGAGGAGAGCAGTTCTTC.